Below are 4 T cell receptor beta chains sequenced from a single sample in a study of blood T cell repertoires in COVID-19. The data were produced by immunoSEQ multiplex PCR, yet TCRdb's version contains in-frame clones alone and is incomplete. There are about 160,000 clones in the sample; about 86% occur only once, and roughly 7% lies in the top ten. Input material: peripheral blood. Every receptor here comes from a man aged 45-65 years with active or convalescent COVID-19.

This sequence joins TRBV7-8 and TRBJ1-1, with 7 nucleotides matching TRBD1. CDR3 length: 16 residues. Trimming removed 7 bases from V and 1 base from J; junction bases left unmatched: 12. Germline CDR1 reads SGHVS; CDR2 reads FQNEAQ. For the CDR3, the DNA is TGTGCCAGCACCGAACAGGGGAGCTATCAGAACACTGAAGCTTTCTTT. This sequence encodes CASTEQGSYQNTEAFF.

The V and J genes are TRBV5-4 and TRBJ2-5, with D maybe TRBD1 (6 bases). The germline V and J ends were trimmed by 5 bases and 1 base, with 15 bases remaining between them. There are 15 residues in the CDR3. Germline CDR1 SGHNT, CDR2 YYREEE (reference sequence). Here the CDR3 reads CASSTDVGGQETQYF. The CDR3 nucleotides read TGTGCCAGCAGTACGGACGTAGGGGGCCAAGAGACCCAGTACTTC.

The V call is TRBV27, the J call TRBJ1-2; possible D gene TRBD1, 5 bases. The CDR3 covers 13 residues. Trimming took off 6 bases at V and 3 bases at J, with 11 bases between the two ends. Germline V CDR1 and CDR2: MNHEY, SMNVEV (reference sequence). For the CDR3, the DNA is TGTGCCAGCAGACCGACAGCTTACTATGGCTACACCTTC. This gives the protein CASRPTAYYGYTF.

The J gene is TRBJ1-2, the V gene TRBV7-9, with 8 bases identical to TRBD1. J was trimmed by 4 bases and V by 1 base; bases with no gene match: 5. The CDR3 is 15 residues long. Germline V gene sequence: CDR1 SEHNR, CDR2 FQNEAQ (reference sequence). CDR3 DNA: TGTGCCAGCAGCTTAGAAGACAGGGGATTCTATGGCTACACCTTC. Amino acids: CASSLEDRGFYGYTF.